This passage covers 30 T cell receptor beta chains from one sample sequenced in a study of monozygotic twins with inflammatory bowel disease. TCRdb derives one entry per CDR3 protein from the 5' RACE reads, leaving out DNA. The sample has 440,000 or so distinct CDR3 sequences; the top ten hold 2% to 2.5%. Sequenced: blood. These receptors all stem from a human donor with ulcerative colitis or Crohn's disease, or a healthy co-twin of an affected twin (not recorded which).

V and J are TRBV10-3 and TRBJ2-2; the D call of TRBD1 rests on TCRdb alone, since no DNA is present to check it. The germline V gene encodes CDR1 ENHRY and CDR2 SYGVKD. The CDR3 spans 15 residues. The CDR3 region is CAISPGTVNTGELFF.

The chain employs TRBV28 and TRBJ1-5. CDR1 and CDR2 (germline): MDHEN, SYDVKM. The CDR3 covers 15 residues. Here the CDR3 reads CASSLRGGGNQPQHF.

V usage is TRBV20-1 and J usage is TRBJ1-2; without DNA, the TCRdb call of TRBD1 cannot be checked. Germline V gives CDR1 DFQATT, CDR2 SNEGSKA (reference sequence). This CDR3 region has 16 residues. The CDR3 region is CSAPQGGQGTNYGYTF.

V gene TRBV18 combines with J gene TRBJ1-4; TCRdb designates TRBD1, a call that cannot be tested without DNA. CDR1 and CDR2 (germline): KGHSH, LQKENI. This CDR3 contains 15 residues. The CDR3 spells CASSQWGPKNEKLFF. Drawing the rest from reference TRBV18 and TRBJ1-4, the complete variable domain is NAGVMQNPRHLVRRRGQEARLRCSPMKGHSHVYWYRQLPEEGLKFMVYLQKENIIDESGMPKERFSAEFPKEGPSILRIQQVVRGDSAAYFCASSQWGPKNEKLFFGSGTQLSVL.

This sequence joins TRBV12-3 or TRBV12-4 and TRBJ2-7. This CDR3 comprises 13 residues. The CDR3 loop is CASSNAVSYEQYF.

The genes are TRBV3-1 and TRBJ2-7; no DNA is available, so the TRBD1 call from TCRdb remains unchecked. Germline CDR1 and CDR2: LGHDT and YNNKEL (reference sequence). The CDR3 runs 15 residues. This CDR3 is CASSPMGGARGEQYF.

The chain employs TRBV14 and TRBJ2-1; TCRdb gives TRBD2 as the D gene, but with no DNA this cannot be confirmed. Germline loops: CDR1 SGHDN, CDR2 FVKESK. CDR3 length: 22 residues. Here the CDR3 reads CASSPLSSAGVQGGTWDNEQFF.

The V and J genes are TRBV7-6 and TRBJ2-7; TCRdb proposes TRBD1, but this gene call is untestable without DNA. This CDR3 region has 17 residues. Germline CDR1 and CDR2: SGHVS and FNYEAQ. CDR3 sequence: CASSPGAWGRLFYEQYF.

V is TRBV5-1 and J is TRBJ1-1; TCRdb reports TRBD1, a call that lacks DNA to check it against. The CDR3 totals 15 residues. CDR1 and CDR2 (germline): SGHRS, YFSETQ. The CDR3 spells CASSLDNPRVTEAFF.

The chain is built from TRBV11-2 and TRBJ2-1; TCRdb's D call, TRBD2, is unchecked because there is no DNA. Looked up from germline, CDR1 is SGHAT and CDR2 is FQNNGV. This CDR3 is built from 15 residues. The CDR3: CASSAGLAGPDEQFF.

The CDR3 protein is CSARERGYEQYF. The chain joins TRBV20-1 to TRBJ2-7; TCRdb's D gene call, TRBD2, goes unchecked for lack of DNA. This CDR3 comprises 12 residues. Germline V lookup: CDR1 DFQATT, CDR2 SNEGSKA (reference sequence).

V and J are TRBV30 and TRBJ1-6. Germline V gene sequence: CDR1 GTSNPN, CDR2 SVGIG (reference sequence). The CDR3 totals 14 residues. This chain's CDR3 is CAWSVDSYNSPLHF.

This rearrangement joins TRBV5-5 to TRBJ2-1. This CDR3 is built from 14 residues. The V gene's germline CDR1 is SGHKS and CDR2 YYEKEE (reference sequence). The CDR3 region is CASSLQNTYNEQFF.

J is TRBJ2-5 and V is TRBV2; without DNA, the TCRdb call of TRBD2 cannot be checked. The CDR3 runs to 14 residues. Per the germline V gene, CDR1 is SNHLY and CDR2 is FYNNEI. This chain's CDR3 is CASTSASGEETQYF.

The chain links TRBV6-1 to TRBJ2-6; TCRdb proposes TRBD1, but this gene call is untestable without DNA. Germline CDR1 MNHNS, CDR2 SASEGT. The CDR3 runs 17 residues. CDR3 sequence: CASTTGRGSSGANVLTF.

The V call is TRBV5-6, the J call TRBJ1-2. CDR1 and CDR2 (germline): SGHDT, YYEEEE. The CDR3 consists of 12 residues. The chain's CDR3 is CASSSTYYGYTF.

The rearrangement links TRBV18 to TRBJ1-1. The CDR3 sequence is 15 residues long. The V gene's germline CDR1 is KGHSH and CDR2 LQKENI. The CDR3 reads CASSPPAREGTEAFF.

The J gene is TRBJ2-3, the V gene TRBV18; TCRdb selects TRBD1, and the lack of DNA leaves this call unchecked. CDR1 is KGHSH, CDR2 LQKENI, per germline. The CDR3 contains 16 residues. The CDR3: CASSPLQRATTDTQYF.

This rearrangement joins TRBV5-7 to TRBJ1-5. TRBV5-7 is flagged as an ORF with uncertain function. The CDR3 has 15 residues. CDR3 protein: CASSLQAYSNQPQHF.

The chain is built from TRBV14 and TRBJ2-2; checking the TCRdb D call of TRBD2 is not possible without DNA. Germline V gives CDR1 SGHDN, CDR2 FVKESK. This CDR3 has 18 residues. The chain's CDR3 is CASSTRLAGDVDTGELFF.

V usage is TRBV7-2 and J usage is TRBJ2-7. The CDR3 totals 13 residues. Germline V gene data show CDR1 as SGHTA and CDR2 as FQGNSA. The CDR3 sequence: CASSSSGRYEQYF.

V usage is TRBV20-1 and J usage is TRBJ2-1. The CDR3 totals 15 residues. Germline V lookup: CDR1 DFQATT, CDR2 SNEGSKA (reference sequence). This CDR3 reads CSARDRSLLGNEQFF.

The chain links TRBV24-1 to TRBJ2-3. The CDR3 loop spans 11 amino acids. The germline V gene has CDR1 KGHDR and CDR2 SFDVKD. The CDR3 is CATSHEDTQYF.

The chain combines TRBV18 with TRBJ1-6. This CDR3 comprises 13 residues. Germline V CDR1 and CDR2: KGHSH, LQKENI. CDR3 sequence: CASSAGEVSPLHF.

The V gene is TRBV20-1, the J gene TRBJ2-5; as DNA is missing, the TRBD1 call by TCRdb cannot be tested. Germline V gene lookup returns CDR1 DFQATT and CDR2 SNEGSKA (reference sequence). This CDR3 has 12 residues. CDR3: CSVDRSGETQYF.

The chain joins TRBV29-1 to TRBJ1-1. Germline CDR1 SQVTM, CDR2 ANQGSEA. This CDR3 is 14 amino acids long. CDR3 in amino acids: CSVDRDSLNTEAFF. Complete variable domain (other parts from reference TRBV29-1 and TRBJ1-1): SAVISQKPSRDICQRGTSLTIQCQVDSQVTMMFWYRQQPGQSLTLIATANQGSEATYESGFVIDKFPISRPNLTFSTLTVSNMSPEDSSIYLCSVDRDSLNTEAFFGQGTRLTVV.

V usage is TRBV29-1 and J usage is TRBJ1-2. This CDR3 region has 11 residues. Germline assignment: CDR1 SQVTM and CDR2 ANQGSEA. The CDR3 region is CSVGENYGYTF. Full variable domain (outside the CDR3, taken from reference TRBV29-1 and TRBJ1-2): SAVISQKPSRDICQRGTSLTIQCQVDSQVTMMFWYRQQPGQSLTLIATANQGSEATYESGFVIDKFPISRPNLTFSTLTVSNMSPEDSSIYLCSVGENYGYTFGSGTRLTVV.

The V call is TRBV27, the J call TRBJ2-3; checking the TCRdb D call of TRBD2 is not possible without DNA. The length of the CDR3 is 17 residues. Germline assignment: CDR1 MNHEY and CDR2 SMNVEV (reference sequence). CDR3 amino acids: CASSPQKVAQSSDTQYF.

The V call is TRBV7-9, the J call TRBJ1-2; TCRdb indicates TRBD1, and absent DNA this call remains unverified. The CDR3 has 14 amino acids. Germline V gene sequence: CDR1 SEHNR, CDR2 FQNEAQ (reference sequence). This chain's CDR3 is CASSPDGGVDGYTF.

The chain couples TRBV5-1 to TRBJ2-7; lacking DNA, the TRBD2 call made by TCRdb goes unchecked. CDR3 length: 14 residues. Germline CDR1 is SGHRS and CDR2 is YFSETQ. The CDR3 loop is CASSPGTSGSEQYF.